This T cell receptor beta chain was sequenced for a study of cytomegalovirus exposure and HLA in healthy donors (dated by TCRdb to 2016 to 2017). At the level of the whole study: An earlier analysis of several hundred of the donors reported approximately 280 Gb of sequence data and 100 million to 120 million unique TCR beta sequences obtained from approximately 180 million T cells. Among about 400 genotyped donors of the cohort, an average of approximately 240,000 unique TCR beta nucleotide sequences was sequenced per donor, of which about 19% were non-productive. To predict cytomegalovirus infection status, the study combined high-throughput TCR immunosequencing, statistical association of individual TCRs with disease status, and machine learning. An early release that covered more than 550 HLA-typed donors contained around 300 gigabases of sequencing data and tens of millions of unique TCR sequences. The study profiled the T cell repertoires of 500 to 800 subjects by immunosequencing and related them to cytomegalovirus serostatus. Because of strong linkage in the cohort, four to six DR-DQ haplotypes were treated as single units for association and clustering. A later analysis re-analyzed previously published TCR beta repertoires from hundreds of donors and added high-resolution HLA genotyping to study TCR occurrence patterns. Besides the first cohort of roughly 640 subjects, a separate validation cohort made up of around 120 different subjects was used. Of the 300 to 500 genotyped donors, less than 90% were placed in the genetic ancestry cluster associated with self-reported Caucasian donors. Both class I and class II loci were covered by HLA typing, at four-digit resolution. Rather than drawing on any new phenotypic data, the later analysis identified candidate immune exposures from TCR beta sequences and the way those sequences occurred across donors. The study aimed to test whether signatures of past pathogen exposure could be identified by cataloging public T cell receptors. In a later genetic analysis, genome-wide SNP genotypes for about 65% of the 666 donors were used, and that subset was treated as a discovery cohort. The number of typed donors differed by locus: about 629-630 for A, B, C, DRB1 and DQB1; approximately 520 for DQA1; approximately 610 for DPA1; and some 430 for DPB1. In an earlier analysis of several hundred of the donors, high-throughput TCR beta sequencing was used to judge whether each TCR beta V gene segment behaved as functional or pseudogenic. Every discovery cohort repertoire had been produced on one sequencing platform. Donor age, sex, ethnicity and CMV serostatus were compiled alongside the repertoire data.

The protocol used for the library was the immunoSEQ multiplex PCR assay. The multiplex PCR relied on a mix of 60 forward primers for TCR Vbeta segments and 13 reverse primers for TCR Jbeta segments. A multiplex PCR assay on genomic DNA amplified the CDR3 region of rearranged TCR beta genes. On the Illumina HiSeq System, the amplified TCR beta libraries were sequenced as 87-base-pair reads. The authors processed their data as follows. In a later analysis, 80 million or so unique TCR beta chains were counted across the approximately 640 repertoires, and approximately 11 million of these chains were shared by at least two donors. Raw reads were error-corrected and collapsed into unique sequences with a nearest-neighbor algorithm that merged closely related sequences to remove PCR and sequencing errors. CDR3 sequences were aligned to IMGT reference sequences to assign V, D and J gene segments. For a sequence to be retained, at least a six-nucleotide match to both a V gene segment and a J gene segment was required. A rearrangement counted as productive if the CDR3 had no stop codons and remained in frame with V and J, and every other rearrangement counted as non-productive. Following IMGT convention, CDR3 was defined as the stretch from the second conserved V-encoded cysteine to the conserved J-encoded phenylalanine. The earlier analysis of a few hundred of the donors excluded sequences that lacked an unambiguous match to a single V gene segment. In an earlier analysis of more than 500 of the donors, a V segment was called functional when productive rearrangements were above 56.7%, and segregating when the standard deviation between donors exceeded 5%. A statistical classification framework was built for diagnosing cytomegalovirus status from the catalog of TCR beta chain sequences. A later analysis assigned V and J genes by comparing TCR nucleotide sequences with IMGT/GENE-DB human TR gene sequences. The TCRdist pipeline was used in a later analysis to assign CDR3 sequences and most-parsimonious VDJ recombination scenarios. In a later analysis, every TCR beta chain was defined by the combination of its CDR3 amino acid sequence and its V-gene family, and reads without a unique V-gene family were dropped. To address suspected cross-contamination and a sequencing artifact, a later analysis removed around 590 highly shared, low-generation-probability nucleotide sequences. In a later analysis, a clonal expansion index was calculated for each public chain from normalized within-repertoire ranks of inferred template counts. A later analysis computed generation probabilities with a VDJ recombination model fitted to out-of-frame rearrangements, and checked the results against IGoR. In a later analysis, hypergeometric tests were used to score TCR-TCR, TCR-HLA and TCR-CMV co-occurrence, with a repertoire-size bias correction applied to TCR pairs. A later analysis estimated false discovery rates by permuting HLA or CMV assignments 20 times. In a later analysis, co-occurring TCRs were grouped using DBSCAN, and TCRdist sequence similarity was added for clustering within HLA-allele-positive subsets. For co-occurrence clustering, repertoires with fewer than 30,000 or more than 120,000 public chains were excluded, along with roughly 5 repertoires with anomalous nucleotide sharing. The table was pulled from immuneACCESS by TCRdb, which kept in-frame rearrangements only. Such tables lose some clones; where checked, under half of the loss comes from unresolved V genes, and the rest has no known cause. V, J and clone size derive from that table, while D and trimming were established from the DNA sequence. The sample yields approximately 82,000 clones; around a tenth were counted once. The ten largest clones take up around 25% of the sample.

Paper-wide results and their limitations: Three of the identified cytomegalovirus-associated TCR beta chains were confirmed in vitro to be specific for cytomegalovirus antigens. In a later analysis, most CMV-associated TCR beta chains were found to appear HLA-restricted, with HLA associations seemingly driven largely by CMV exposure. Sequencing depth was assumed to be roughly uniform across donors in the presence/absence analyses, though that assumption may not hold. A further reported finding was that TCR beta sequences accurately predicted the HLA-A and HLA-B alleles for most subjects in the first cohort. Because counts were too low, approximately 15 rarely observed V segments, including chromosome 9 orphons, were excluded from the earlier analysis of roughly 580 of the donors. At a false discovery rate of 0.05, a later analysis linked some 17,000 TCR beta sequences to specific HLA alleles. According to the authors, the approach could potentially be generalized to other disease states and immunological phenotypes. In both the original and validation cohorts, the classifier was reported to diagnose cytomegalovirus status with high specificity and sensitivity. In a later genetic analysis, fewer N-insertions in productive TCRs were reported among donors in an Asian-associated ancestry cluster than the roughly 700-donor mean. In an earlier analysis of about 600 of the donors, most TCR beta V segments appeared in productive rearrangements about 87% or about 30% of the time, broadly matching IMGT annotations. Correlated functional status among segregating V segments might be attributable to linkage disequilibrium, but an unknown experimental factor could not be ruled out. Most TCR sequences were observed very rarely across donors, whereas some public TCRs were present in many individuals. The sequencing pipeline was judged likely to have produced a cluster of highly shared sequence variants as a technical artifact. Compared with equally common non-associated chains, HLA-associated TCR beta chains in a later analysis were more clonally expanded and had lower generation probabilities. The cohort was sequenced for TCR beta chains only, and without alpha or paired-chain data the features that could be detected were limited. The study listed 150 to 200 TCR beta chains as associated with cytomegalovirus. Because some donors lacked HLA typing at each locus, the association tests relied only on the typed subset. In a later genetic analysis, a missense DCLRE1C variant was associated with V-gene and J-gene trimming of TCR beta chains, and the association was replicated in an independent cohort. When HLA alleles, especially DR and DQ, strongly co-occurred, attributing TCR associations to individual alleles was difficult. A later analysis found that TCR association rates varied across HLA loci, with DRB1 alleles showing the most associated TCRs and HLA-C alleles the fewest. Because the 87-base-pair reads could not distinguish some IMGT-functional V segments, including TRBV6-2 and TRBV6-3, those segments were excluded. Immune exposure information for the cohort was limited to CMV serostatus. Several of the top co-occurrence clusters appeared to be linked to parvovirus B19, influenza, CMV and Epstein-Barr virus, according to a later analysis.

As to this clone: Its cognate antigen has yet to be identified. No much larger clonotype is one base removed from it; base qualities were not supplied.

Measured from the cysteine to the phenylalanine, the CDR3 is 14 residues long. Just CDR3 DNA is preserved here, 42 bases in frame from base 1. CDR1 and CDR2 were assigned from the germline V gene (reference sequence) as SEHNR and FQNEAQ. Trimming at the junction amounts to 8 bases on V and 0 bases on J, and the germline ends lie 10 bases apart. The cohort was made up of around 720 healthy bone marrow donors. At the time of sampling, all cohort members were nominally healthy, though unrecorded immune exposures were likely present. The donor tested CMV seropositive, placing the donor among the approximately 290 seropositive members of the cohort. Each donor provided a peripheral blood sample, and peripheral blood mononuclear cells were used for TCR beta sequencing. The Qiagen DNeasy Blood Extraction Kit was used to extract genomic DNA from the blood cell samples.

The sample was PBMCs. The sequence derives from a man in his 60s in good health and CMV-seropositive. The chain uses TRBV7-9 and TRBJ2-2, with the D gene too uncertain to name. The CDR3 protein sequence reads: CASGASPNTGELFF. The nucleotide sequence reads as follows: TGTGCCAGCGGAGCGAGTCCGAACACCGGGGAGCTGTTTTTT.